The sequence of this T cell receptor (beta chain) was determined in a study of cytomegalovirus exposure and HLA in healthy donors (dated by TCRdb to about 2017). About the study as a whole: In an earlier analysis of some 550 of the donors, approximately 260 Gb of sequence data and 90 million to 130 million unique TCR beta sequences from some 170 million T cells were reported. An early release that covered roughly 600 HLA-typed donors contained about 290 gigabases of sequencing data and 85 million to 100 million unique TCR sequences. Among the roughly 410 genotyped donors, approximately 77% belonged to the genetic ancestry cluster associated with self-reported Caucasian donors. The study aimed to test whether cataloging public T cell receptors could reveal signatures of past pathogen exposure. Using immunosequencing, the study profiled T cell repertoires from around 670 subjects and related those repertoires to cytomegalovirus serostatus. In addition to the first cohort of 500 to 850 subjects, a separate validation cohort of 120 different subjects was used. High-throughput TCR immunosequencing, statistical association of individual TCRs with disease status, and machine learning were combined to predict cytomegalovirus infection status. To study patterns of TCR occurrence, a later analysis re-analyzed previously published TCR beta repertoires from 600 to 750 donors and added high-resolution HLA genotyping. In the later analysis, no new phenotypic data were used to find candidate immune exposures; instead, reliance was placed on TCR beta sequences and their occurrence across donors. To decide whether each TCR beta V gene segment behaved as functional or pseudogenic, an earlier analysis of some 580 of the donors relied on high-throughput TCR beta sequencing. Donor age, sex, ethnicity and CMV serostatus were collected together with the repertoire data. A later genetic analysis took genome-wide SNP genotypes for about 65% of the 666 donors and used that subset as a discovery cohort. All discovery cohort repertoires had been generated using a single sequencing platform. Class I and class II HLA loci were covered by the typing at four-digit resolution. Typing coverage differed by locus: A, B, C, DRB1 and DQB1 were typed in roughly 629-630 donors, DQA1 in roughly 500, DPA1 in 600 to 610, and DPB1 in just under 490. Roughly five DR-DQ haplotypes were handled as single units for association and clustering, since linkage in the cohort was strong. Among around 400 genotyped donors of the cohort, an average of around 240,000 unique TCR beta nucleotide sequences was sequenced per donor, of which about 18% were non-productive. What the research found in general, with its limitations: In a later analysis, several top co-occurrence clusters were reported to appear linked to parvovirus B19, influenza, CMV and Epstein-Barr virus. In a later analysis, TCR association rates were found to vary across HLA loci, with the most associated TCRs seen for DRB1 alleles and the fewest for HLA-C alleles. It was suggested by the authors that the approach could potentially be generalized to other disease states and immunological phenotypes. Some 16 rarely observed V segments, including chromosome 9 orphons, were excluded from the earlier analysis of approximately 500 of the donors because counts were too low. Linkage disequilibrium might explain the correlated functional status among segregating V segments, but an unknown experimental factor could not be ruled out. A cluster of highly shared sequence variants was judged likely to represent a technical artifact of the sequencing pipeline. A later genetic analysis reported fewer N-insertions in productive TCRs among donors in an Asian-associated ancestry cluster than the roughly 650-donor mean. In a later analysis, HLA-associated TCR beta chains showed more clonal expansion and lower generation probabilities than non-associated chains that were equally common. An association between a missense DCLRE1C variant and V-gene and J-gene trimming of TCR beta chains was found in a later genetic analysis and replicated in an independent cohort. In the study, 150 to 200 TCR beta chains were listed as associated with cytomegalovirus. Some IMGT-functional V segments, including TRBV6-2 and TRBV6-3, could not be told apart with the 87-base-pair reads, so those segments were excluded. Most TCR sequences were seen in very few donors, while some public TCRs were found in many individuals. In vitro tests confirmed that three of the cytomegalovirus-associated TCR beta chains recognize cytomegalovirus antigens. The only immune exposure information available for the cohort was CMV serostatus. Presence/absence analyses assumed roughly uniform sequencing depth across donors, an assumption that may not hold. Strong co-occurrence of HLA alleles, especially DR and DQ, made assigning TCR associations to individual alleles difficult. Broadly in line with IMGT annotations, most TCR beta V segments showed up in productive rearrangements about 90% or about 30% of the time in an earlier analysis of approximately 600 of the donors. HLA typing was unavailable for some donors at each locus, so association tests used only the typed subset. A further reported finding was that TCR beta sequences accurately predicted the HLA-A and HLA-B alleles for most subjects in the first cohort. Only TCR beta chains were sequenced in this cohort, and the absence of alpha or paired-chain data limited detectable features. The classifier was reported to diagnose cytomegalovirus status with high specificity and sensitivity in both the original cohort and the validation cohort. A later analysis associated about 17,000 TCR beta sequences with specific HLA alleles at a false discovery rate of 0.05. A later analysis found that most CMV-associated TCR beta chains appeared HLA-restricted, with HLA associations seemingly driven largely by CMV exposure.

Its CDR3 holds 14 amino acids, cysteine through phenylalanine. Of the read, only the CDR3 DNA is kept; its 42 bases are in frame from base 1. V gives up 6 bases and J gives up 3 bases, and the segment between their germline ends measures 12 bases. CDR1 and CDR2 are drawn from the germline V gene (reference sequence): LNHDA, SQIVND. The cohort was made up of about 610 healthy bone marrow donors. Cohort members were all nominally healthy when sampled, although unrecorded immune exposures were likely present. The donor tested CMV seropositive and was one of the 289 seropositive cohort members. Each donor provided a peripheral blood sample, and peripheral blood mononuclear cells were used for TCR beta sequencing. Genomic DNA extraction from the blood cell samples was performed with the Qiagen DNeasy Blood Extraction Kit. This clone was detected once. The specificity of this receptor is unknown. Base qualities are not recorded, but no much larger clone differs from it by a single base.

Libraries were made using the immunoSEQ multiplex PCR assay. The multiplex PCR relied on a mix of 60 forward primers for TCR Vbeta segments and 13 reverse primers for TCR Jbeta segments. A multiplex PCR assay on genomic DNA amplified the CDR3 region of rearranged TCR beta genes. The amplified TCR beta libraries were sequenced on the Illumina HiSeq System as 87-base-pair reads. In the authors' own workflow: In a later analysis, 77 million or so unique TCR beta chains were counted across the 500 to 700 repertoires, and around 10 million of these chains were shared by at least two donors. To remove PCR and sequencing errors, raw reads were error-corrected and collapsed into unique sequences using a nearest-neighbor algorithm that merged closely related sequences. CDR3 sequences were aligned to IMGT reference sequences to assign V, D and J gene segments. For a sequence to be retained, a match of at least six nucleotides to both a V gene segment and a J gene segment was required. Rearrangements were called productive when the CDR3 lacked stop codons and stayed in frame with V and J; all others were non-productive. CDR3 was defined by IMGT convention, running from the second conserved V-encoded cysteine to the conserved J-encoded phenylalanine. In an earlier analysis of 500 to 650 of the donors, sequences lacking an unambiguous match to a single V gene segment were excluded. In an earlier analysis of approximately 560 of the donors, a V segment was called functional when productive rearrangements were above 56.7%, and segregating when the standard deviation between donors exceeded 5%. A statistical classification framework was built for diagnosing cytomegalovirus status from the catalog of TCR beta chain sequences. V and J gene assignment, in a later analysis, came from comparing TCR nucleotide sequences with IMGT/GENE-DB human TR gene sequences. A later analysis assigned CDR3 sequences and most-parsimonious VDJ recombination scenarios with the TCRdist pipeline. In a later analysis, each TCR beta chain was defined by its CDR3 amino acid sequence together with its V-gene family, and reads lacking a unique V-gene family were excluded. To address suspected cross-contamination and a sequencing artifact, a later analysis removed 450 to 700 highly shared, low-generation-probability nucleotide sequences. In a later analysis, a clonal expansion index for each public chain was calculated from normalized within-repertoire ranks of inferred template counts. In a later analysis, generation probabilities were computed with a VDJ recombination model fitted to out-of-frame rearrangements, and the resulting probabilities were checked against IGoR. A later analysis scored TCR-TCR, TCR-HLA and TCR-CMV co-occurrence with hypergeometric tests, applying a repertoire-size bias correction to TCR pairs. False discovery rates were estimated in a later analysis by permuting HLA or CMV assignments 20 times. In a later analysis, co-occurring TCRs were grouped using DBSCAN, with TCRdist sequence similarity added in when clustering inside HLA-allele-positive subsets. Repertoires with fewer than 30,000 or more than 120,000 public chains, plus five repertoires with anomalous nucleotide sharing, were excluded from co-occurrence clustering. Held by TCRdb, this immuneACCESS table contains in-frame sequences only and omits some clones. Under half of the omission traces to an unresolved V gene where checked; the cause of the rest is unknown. From that table come the V and J calls and clone size; the DNA was used to work out D and trimming. The sample table contains 150,000 to 200,000 clones; only one count was recorded for 82% of them. 0.96% of the sample belongs to the ten largest clones.

The clonotype was recovered from a girl aged 2-10 years in good health and CMV-seropositive. The chain links TRBV19 with TRBJ2-1, with the identity of the D gene unclear. Specimen: PBMCs. CDR3 loop: CASRIDKYYNEQFF. The sequenced DNA is TGTGCCAGTAGGATCGACAAGTACTACAATGAGCAGTTCTTC.